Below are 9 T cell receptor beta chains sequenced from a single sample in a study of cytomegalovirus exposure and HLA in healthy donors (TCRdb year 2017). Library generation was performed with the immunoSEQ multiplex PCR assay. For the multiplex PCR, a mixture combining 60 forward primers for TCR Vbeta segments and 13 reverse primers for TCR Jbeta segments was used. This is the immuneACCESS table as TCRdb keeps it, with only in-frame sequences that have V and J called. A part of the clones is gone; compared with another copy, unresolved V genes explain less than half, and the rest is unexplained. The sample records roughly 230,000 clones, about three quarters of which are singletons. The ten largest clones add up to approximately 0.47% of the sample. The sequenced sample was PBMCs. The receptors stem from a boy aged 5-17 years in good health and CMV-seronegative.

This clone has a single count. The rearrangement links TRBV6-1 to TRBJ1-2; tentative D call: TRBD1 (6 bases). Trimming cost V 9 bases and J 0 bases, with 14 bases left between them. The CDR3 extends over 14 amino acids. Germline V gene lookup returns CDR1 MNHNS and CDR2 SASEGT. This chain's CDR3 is CARRGGLANYGYTF. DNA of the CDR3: TGTGCCAGGAGGGGGGGTTTAGCTAACTATGGCTACACCTTC.

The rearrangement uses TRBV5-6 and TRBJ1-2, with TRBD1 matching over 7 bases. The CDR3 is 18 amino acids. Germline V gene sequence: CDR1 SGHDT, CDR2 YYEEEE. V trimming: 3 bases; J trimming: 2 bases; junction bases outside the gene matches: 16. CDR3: CASSSEGGPIYSNYGYTF. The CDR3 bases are TGTGCCAGCAGCTCAGAAGGGGGCCCGATTTATTCGAACTATGGCTACACCTTC.

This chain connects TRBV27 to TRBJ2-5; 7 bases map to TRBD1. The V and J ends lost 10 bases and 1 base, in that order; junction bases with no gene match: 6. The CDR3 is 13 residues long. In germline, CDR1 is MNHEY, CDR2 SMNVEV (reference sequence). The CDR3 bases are TGTGCCACTGGACAGGACTTCCAAGAGACCCAGTACTTC. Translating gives CATGQDFQETQYF.

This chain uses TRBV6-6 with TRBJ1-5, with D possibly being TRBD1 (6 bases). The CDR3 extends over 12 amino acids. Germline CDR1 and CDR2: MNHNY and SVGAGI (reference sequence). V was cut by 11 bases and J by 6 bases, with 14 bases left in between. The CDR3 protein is CACQGQGQPQHF. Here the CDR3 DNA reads TGTGCCTGTCAGGGGCAGGGTCAGCCCCAGCATTTT.

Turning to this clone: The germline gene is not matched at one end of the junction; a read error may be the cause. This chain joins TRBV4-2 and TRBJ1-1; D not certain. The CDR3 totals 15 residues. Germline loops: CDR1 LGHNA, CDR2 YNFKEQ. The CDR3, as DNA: TGTGCCTGCAGCCAAGATCTTGCAGGGAACACTGAAGCTTTCTTT. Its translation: CACSQDLAGNTEAFF.

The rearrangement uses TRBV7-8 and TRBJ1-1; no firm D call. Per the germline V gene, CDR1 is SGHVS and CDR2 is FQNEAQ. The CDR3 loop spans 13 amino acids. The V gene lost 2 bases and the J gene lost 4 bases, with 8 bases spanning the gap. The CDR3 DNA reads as TGTGCCAGCAGCTTAATTACGGGCACTGAAGCTTTCTTT. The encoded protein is CASSLITGTEAFF.

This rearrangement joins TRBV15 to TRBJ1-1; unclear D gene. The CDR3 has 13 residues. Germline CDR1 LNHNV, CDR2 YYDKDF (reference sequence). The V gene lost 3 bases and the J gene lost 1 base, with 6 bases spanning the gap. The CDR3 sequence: CATSRDSNTEAFF. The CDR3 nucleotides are TGTGCCACCAGCAGGGACTCGAACACTGAAGCTTTCTTT. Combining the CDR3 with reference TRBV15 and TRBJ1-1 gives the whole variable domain DAMVIQNPRYQVTQFGKPVTLSCSQTLNHNVMYWYQQKSSQAPKLLFHYYDKDFNNEADTPDNFQSRRPNTSFCFLDIRSPGLGDTAMYLCATSRDSNTEAFFGQGTRLTVV.

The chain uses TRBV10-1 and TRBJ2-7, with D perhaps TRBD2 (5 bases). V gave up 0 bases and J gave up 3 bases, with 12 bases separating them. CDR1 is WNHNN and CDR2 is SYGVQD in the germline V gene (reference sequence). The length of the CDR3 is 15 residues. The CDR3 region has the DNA TGCGCCAGCAGTGAGTCAGGACCGAGGGACTACGAGCAGTACTTC. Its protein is CASSESGPRDYEQYF.

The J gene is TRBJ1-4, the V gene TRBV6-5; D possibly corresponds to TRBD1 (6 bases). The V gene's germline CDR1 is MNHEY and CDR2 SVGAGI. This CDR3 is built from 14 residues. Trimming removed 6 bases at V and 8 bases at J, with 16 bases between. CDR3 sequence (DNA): TGTGCCAGCAGATCTCCGGGACAAAACGAAAAACTGTTTTTT. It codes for CASRSPGQNEKLFF.